A single sample gave rise to the 10 T cell receptor beta chains below, sequenced in a study of T cell responses to AZD1222 COVID-19 vaccine. Method: immunoSEQ multiplex PCR; TCRdb's copy keeps in-frame clones and lacks some. The repertoire includes 85,000 to 90,000 clones, about 90% of them detected once, and around a tenth sits in the top ten. Sequences were derived from peripheral blood, sampled on day 0 of MenACWY control vaccination. Source of these receptors: an adult in good health.

This chain links TRBV6-6 with TRBJ1-5; TRBD1 matches at 9 bases. V shed 4 bases and J 4 bases; nucleotides not matched to a gene: 8. Germline-derived CDR1 and CDR2 are MNHNY and SVGAGI (reference sequence). The CDR3 runs to 16 residues. CDR3 in DNA: TGTGCCAGCAGTTGGCCTACCGGGACAGGGAATCAGCCCCAGCATTTT. Residues: CASSWPTGTGNQPQHF.

This sequence joins TRBV9 and TRBJ1-6, with 9 bases fitting TRBD1. Germline CDR1 is SGDLS and CDR2 is YYNGEE. The CDR3 sequence is 16 residues long. Trimming at V came to 4 bases and at J to 4 bases, leaving 6 bases not matched to a gene. CDR3 in DNA: TGTGCCAGCAGCCCCTCGACAGGGGGGTATAATTCACCCCTCCACTTT. Translating it yields CASSPSTGGYNSPLHF.

This chain links TRBV4-3 with TRBJ2-7; 10 nucleotides align to TRBD1. The CDR3 totals 14 residues. CDR1 is LGHNA, CDR2 YSLEER, per germline. Unmatched junction bases numbered 3, after V lost 3 bases and J lost 4 bases. This CDR3 is CASSHGTGVYEQYF. As DNA, the CDR3 is TGCGCCAGCAGCCACGGGACAGGGGTTTACGAGCAGTACTTC.

This clone has just one count. The chain's CDR3 is CASNPSTGPRGYGYTF. In DNA form, the CDR3 reads TGCGCCAGCAACCCGTCCACAGGACCACGAGGCTATGGCTACACCTTC. The chain couples TRBV10-1 to TRBJ1-2, with TRBD1 as a possible D gene (5 bases). Germline CDR1 and CDR2: WNHNN and SYGVQD (reference sequence). The CDR3 is made up of 16 amino acids. V lost 7 bases to trimming and J lost 4 bases, with 22 bases between them.

The V call is TRBV19, the J call TRBJ1-1; D perhaps matches TRBD1 (5 bases). V lost 6 bases to trimming and J lost 3 bases, with 17 bases between them. Germline V gives CDR1 LNHDA, CDR2 SQIVND (reference sequence). The CDR3 sequence is 15 residues long. For the CDR3, the DNA is TGTGCCAGTAGCCCTTCGCCGGCGGGGGACACTGAAGCTTTCTTT. This sequence encodes CASSPSPAGDTEAFF.

The V and J genes are TRBV6-4 and TRBJ1-2; D remains unclear. CDR3 length: 14 residues. Germline lookup yields CDR1 MRHNA and CDR2 SNTAGT. Trimming removed 5 bases at V and 0 bases at J, with 10 bases between. CDR3 region: CASSPDGANYGYTF. The CDR3 DNA follows: TGTGCCAGCAGTCCCGACGGAGCTAACTATGGCTACACCTTC.

This clone has only one observation. The rearrangement links TRBV7-2 to TRBJ1-3, with D possibly being TRBD1 (6 bases). Trimming shortened V by 5 bases and J by 0 bases, and 14 bases separated the two germline ends. The CDR3 spans 16 residues. Germline CDR1 reads SGHTA; CDR2 reads FQGNSA. For the CDR3, the DNA is TGTGCCAGCAGCCCACGTGGAGGGGGCTCTGGAAACACCATATATTTT. Its translation: CASSPRGGGSGNTIYF.

CDR3 amino acids: CASSGGTSLRETQYF. CDR3 DNA sequence: TGTGCCAGCAGCGGCGGGACTAGCCTGCGGGAGACCCAGTACTTC. This rearrangement joins TRBV5-8 to TRBJ2-5; TRBD2 matches 9 bases. The CDR3 is 15 amino acids. Germline V gene sequence: CDR1 SGHTS, CDR2 YDEGEE. V was pared by 4 bases and J by 5 bases, with 9 bases of the junction left unmatched.

This clone was counted a single time. The chain is built from TRBV7-3 and TRBJ2-5; weak D call: TRBD1 (5 bases). This CDR3 is 17 amino acids long. The germline CDR1 and CDR2 sequences are SGHTA and FQGTGA. V gave up 4 bases and J gave up 3 bases, with 21 bases separating them. The CDR3 sequence: CASSSVGSRVGEETQYF. CDR3 DNA sequence: TGTGCCAGCAGCTCCGTGGGCTCCAGGGTAGGAGAAGAGACCCAGTACTTC.

The chain uses TRBV4-1 and TRBJ2-1; possibly TRBD1 or TRBD2 for D (5 bases each). V lost 0 bases, J lost 4 bases, and 19 bases lay in between. Germline assignment: CDR1 MGHRA and CDR2 YSYEKL. The CDR3 has 18 amino acids. The CDR3 DNA follows: TGCGCCAGCAGCCAAGAGACCCTACAAGAGGGGCTTTACAATGAGCAGTTCTTC. It translates to CASSQETLQEGLYNEQFF.